This T cell receptor beta chain was sequenced during a study of T cell changes during pregnancy in multiple sclerosis. There are a few counts of this clone. Looked up from germline, CDR1 is SGHRS and CDR2 is YFSETQ. CDR3 length: 15 residues. The J segment lost 1 base and the V segment lost 1 base, leaving 3 bases of the junction unmatched. This table comes from immunoSEQ multiplex PCR, and its TCRdb copy is limited to in-frame clones, with some not included. The sample yields tens of thousands of clones, about 93% seen once. The gene calls are TRBV5-1 and TRBJ2-3; TRBD2 matches at 7 bases. The sequence was obtained from a female donor with multiple sclerosis, enrolled in a pregnancy study. The source was CD4+ T cells from peripheral blood mononuclear cells, collected in the third trimester of pregnancy. The CDR3 DNA reads TGCGCCAGCAGCTTGCGGGGGGTGGGCACAGATACGCAGTATTTT. Protein product: CASSLRGVGTDTQYF.